This T cell receptor (beta chain) originates from a study of blood T cells in healthy people across ages (dated by TCRdb to between 2014 and 2016). Regarding the study in general: In model experiments, roughly one uniquely barcoded TCR beta cDNA molecule per two T cells was captured by template switching. The study measured age-related changes in TCR beta repertoire diversity using deep sequencing normalized with unique cDNA molecular identifiers. Four age groups were formed from the donors: young (average about 17 years), middle-aged (approximately 39), aged (roughly 58) and long-lived (approximately 78). For two donors (one aged 18 to 30 and one aged 80 or older), the study analyzed two additional independent replicas of 1 million unique cDNA reads from the same blood draw.

This clonotype was counted a few times. The antigen this receptor binds is unknown. The junction does not match germline at one end; this may be a read error. Donors were a few dozen systemically healthy Caucasian individuals from Russia aged roughly 6 to 90 years. Ten milliliters of peripheral blood were drawn from each donor into EDTA-treated Vacutainer tubes. Ficoll-Paque density-gradient centrifugation was used to isolate PBMCs, with at least 6.5 million per sample. Trizol reagent was used to extract total RNA from PBMCs, with at least 6 micrograms per sample. For every donor, an aliquot of PBMCs went through flow cytometry to measure the percentages of naive CD45RAhigh/CD27high T cells. Libraries came from 5' RACE. Sequencing instrument: Illumina HiSeq 2500. A second PCR of about 6 to 12 cycles was performed with a sample-barcoded 5' primer and a J-beta primer mix. A unique molecular identifier was introduced onto each TCR beta cDNA molecule by a template-switch 5' adaptor carrying 12 random nucleotides. Each sample yielded at least 3 million CDR3-containing paired-end reads. All of the RNA was converted into first-strand cDNA using the Mint cDNA synthesis kit, with a TRBC-specific oligonucleotide serving as the primer. All cDNA was treated with uracil-DNA glycosylase and then went through a first 18-cycle PCR with the universal primers M1SS and BC2_uni_R. Concerning the study's data processing: For normalization, 1 million high-quality reads, each with a distinct molecular identifier, were randomly selected from each sample. Reads with shared molecular identifiers were discarded instead of being binned into consensus sequences. MiTCR, set to a Q25 quality threshold and the strictest error-elimination algorithm, was used for CDR3 identification, clonotype clustering and error correction. Lower-bound total TCR beta diversity was estimated with a nonparametric unseen species model using Euler transformation. The public reads were quality trimmed at Q25 with fastp and then assembled into clones with MiXCR by TCRdb, keeping productive beta chains. For every CDR3 protein sequence, its rows merge into one entry that carries the most common genes and DNA. The authors' filters were not applied to this entry. This sample holds approximately 780,000 distinct CDR3 sequences; about 26% were observed only once. Around 3% of the sample lies in the top ten.

General findings and caveats noted by the study authors: The CMV infection status of donors was not known, potentially confounding age-related changes in expanded clonotypes. Total diversity estimates from one million sequenced T cells were considered lower bounds and underestimates. The percentage of naive T cells measured by flow cytometry correlated strongly with observed TCR beta diversity. Conclusive comparison of naive and antigen-experienced compartments was prevented by the profiling of bulk unsorted PBMCs. Compared with the aged group, the long-lived group had more naive CD4+ T cells, fewer expanded clones and increased TCR diversity, a pattern suggesting age selection. As age increased, observed TCR beta diversity per million T cells dropped in a roughly linear way, and a significant reduction was already evident by age 40.

The CDR3, cysteine through phenylalanine, is 13 amino acids long. Only the CDR3 portion is preserved as DNA: 39 bases, with reading frame beginning at the first base. The data were also submitted as part of a second study, on T cells of mothers and their children. The other study reports the following: Nine systemically healthy Caucasian individuals, comprising three mothers and their six children, were included as donors. cDNA synthesis consumed the entire amount of extracted RNA, loaded at approximately 1.6 ug RNA in each 15 ul reaction. In the second PCR, sample barcodes and 2-4 random nucleotides were introduced via the M1S primer. Each mother yielded over 9 million TCR beta CDR3 reads and each child 2.5 million to 3 million reads. In both related and unrelated pairs, thymic selection shapes the output of TCR recombination in a similar way, with inherited differences having only a minor effect. Normalized repertoire overlap in related mother-child pairs was always slightly higher than in unrelated mother-child pairs, but the difference was never significant. No persistent microchimeric T cell clones were detected, at a sensitivity of roughly 93 clones per million clonotypes. To look for features that set related mother-child pairs apart from unrelated individuals, the researchers ran deep NGS to compare the TCR beta repertoires of mothers and children. The mean age was about 40 +/- 4 years for the mothers and around 11 +/- 4 years for the children. After adapter ligation was performed with NEBNext reagents, the libraries were sequenced on an Illumina HiSeq 2000 with 100+100 nt paired-end reads. To prevent cross-contamination, the mother and child libraries were prepared a month apart and were sequenced in separate runs. Each donor had between about 450,000 and 2,100,000 distinct TCR beta clonotypes identified. Naive TCR beta clonotypes were estimated from low-frequency clonotypes matched to each donor's FACS-determined naive share, without sorting.

This receptor was identified in a boy aged 10-17 years in good health. The chain employs TRBV12-3 or TRBV12-4 and TRBJ1-2, and possibly TRBD1, on 5 matching bases. Input material: blood. The CDR3 amino acid sequence is: CASSSGRNYGHTF. Here is the DNA: TGTGCCAGCAGTTCAGGGCGAAACTATGGCCACACCTTC.